The 20 T cell receptor beta chains given below trace back to one sample, sequenced in a study of blood T cell repertoires in COVID-19. The method was immunoSEQ multiplex PCR; TCRdb's version includes in-frame clones alone and lacks a portion of them. The sample lists more than 250,000 clones; 84% were seen once. Sequenced input: peripheral blood. These receptors all come from a human donor in a cohort sampled during active COVID-19.

The J gene is TRBJ1-2, the V gene TRBV6-5; weak D call: TRBD1 (5 bases). CDR3 size: 14 residues. Trimming left V 6 bases short and J 4 bases short, with 15 bases between. Germline CDR1 and CDR2: MNHEY and SVGAGI. The CDR3 region is CASSPVGEAYGYTF. The CDR3 DNA follows: TGTGCCAGCAGCCCCGTGGGGGAGGCCTATGGCTACACCTTC.

The chain combines TRBV10-2 with TRBJ2-3, with 8 nucleotides matching TRBD1. CDR3 size: 14 residues. Per germline, CDR1 WSHSY and CDR2 SAAADI. Trimming removed 8 bases from V and 1 base from J; junction bases left unmatched: 5. Here the CDR3 reads CASAGQVGTDTQYF. As DNA, the CDR3 is TGCGCCAGCGCGGGACAGGTGGGCACAGATACGCAGTATTTT.

The rearrangement uses TRBV28 and TRBJ1-4, with 8 nucleotides matching TRBD1. Trimming took 3 bases from V and 8 from J; bases not matched to a gene: 8. CDR1 MDHEN and CDR2 SYDVKM come from the germline V gene. CDR3 size: 15 residues. Here the CDR3 DNA reads TGTGCCAGCAGTTTCTTATCAGGGGGCGAGGAAAAACTGTTTTTT. It encodes CASSFLSGGEEKLFF.

The chain uses TRBV3-1 (or the pseudogene TRBV3-2) and TRBJ2-5, with 8 positions matching TRBD2. The trim removed 4 bases at V and 3 bases at J, leaving 7 bases unmatched. CDR3 length equals 15 residues. Germline CDR1 and CDR2: LGHDT and YNNKEL (reference sequence). CDR3 protein: CASSPPGGLEETQYF. For the CDR3, the DNA is TGTGCCAGCAGCCCCCCGGGGGGGTTGGAAGAGACCCAGTACTTC.

The chain joins TRBV19 to TRBJ2-2; 9 bases line up with TRBD2. CDR1 and CDR2 (germline): LNHDA, SQIVND (reference sequence). The CDR3 consists of 14 residues. The J segment lost 5 bases and the V segment lost 7 bases, leaving 5 bases of the junction unmatched. CDR3 loop: CASTVTSGTGELFF. The CDR3, as DNA: TGTGCCAGTACTGTGACTAGCGGAACCGGGGAGCTGTTTTTT. The full variable domain, its missing parts supplied by reference TRBV19 and TRBJ2-2, is DGGITQSPKYLFRKEGQNVTLSCEQNLNHDAMYWYRQDPGQGLRLIYYSQIVNDFQKGDIAEGYSVSREKKESFPLTVTSAQKNPTAFYLCASTVTSGTGELFFGEGSRLTVL.

The chain employs TRBV11-2 and TRBJ2-7, with 9 bases aligning to TRBD1. CDR1 is SGHAT and CDR2 is FQNNGV in the germline V gene. V dropped 6 bases and J dropped 1; count of bases not matched to a gene: 4. The CDR3 extends over 14 amino acids. The CDR3 sequence is CASSEDRGSYEQYF. CDR3 nucleotide sequence: TGTGCCAGCAGTGAAGACAGGGGGTCCTACGAGCAGTACTTC.

V usage is TRBV6-5 and J usage is TRBJ2-1, with D unresolved. Germline-derived CDR1 and CDR2 are MNHEY and SVGAGI. V dropped 8 bases and J dropped 3 bases, with 8 bases sitting between them. This CDR3 is 12 amino acids long. The CDR3 bases are TGTGCCAGCTTTTCTAGCTACAATGAGCAGTTCTTC. Its protein product is CASFSSYNEQFF.

The V call is TRBV5-1, the J call TRBJ1-1; tentative D call: TRBD1 (6 bases). Looked up from germline, CDR1 is SGHRS and CDR2 is YFSETQ. CDR3 size: 12 residues. V lost 2 bases and J lost 6, with 8 bases in between. The CDR3 spells CASSFDRSEAFF. As DNA, the CDR3 is TGCGCCAGCAGCTTTGACAGGTCTGAAGCTTTCTTT.

The chain carries TRBV6-6 and TRBJ2-1; 7 bases agree with TRBD2. The germline V gene encodes CDR1 MNHNY and CDR2 SVGAGI (reference sequence). The CDR3 totals 17 residues. The V segment lost 5 bases and the J segment 0 bases; nucleotides outside the gene matches: 10. The DNA of the CDR3 is TGTGCCAGCAGTCCCTTTCCTAGCGGAAGCTCCTACAATGAGCAGTTCTTC. This sequence encodes CASSPFPSGSSYNEQFF.

The gene calls are TRBV6-5 and TRBJ2-5, with 8 bases that match TRBD2. The germline CDR1 and CDR2 sequences are MNHEY and SVGAGI. The V and J ends lost 0 bases and 4 bases, in that order; junction bases with no gene match: 7. The CDR3 runs to 16 residues. CDR3 protein: CASSYSPGGLRETQYF. In DNA, the CDR3 is TGTGCCAGCAGTTACTCGCCGGGGGGGCTTAGAGAGACCCAGTACTTC.

The rearrangement links TRBV9 to TRBJ1-3; TRBD1 might be the D (6 bases). The CDR3 spans 16 residues. V was pared by 0 bases and J by 2 bases, with 12 bases between. Germline CDR1 and CDR2: SGDLS and YYNGEE. CDR3 nucleotides: TGTGCCAGCAGCGTAGTAGGACAGTTGGCTGGAAACACCATATATTTT. As protein: CASSVVGQLAGNTIYF. The variable domain in full, completed from reference TRBV9 and TRBJ1-3, reads DSGVTQTPKHLITATGQRVTLRCSPRSGDLSVYWYQQSLDQGLQFLIQYYNGEERAKGNILERFSAQQFPDLHSELNLSSLELGDSALYFCASSVVGQLAGNTIYFGEGSWLTVV.

As to this clone: Other DNA sequences in the sample encode the same CDR3. The chain joins TRBV10-3 to TRBJ2-5; 7 nucleotides match TRBD1. Germline-derived CDR1 and CDR2 are ENHRY and SYGVKD. CDR3 length: 13 amino acids. V was pared by 4 bases and J by 1 base, with 0 bases of the junction left unmatched. CDR3 loop: CAISGQGQETQYF. The CDR3 DNA follows: TGTGCCATCAGTGGACAGGGCCAAGAGACCCAGTACTTC.

This clone is a singleton in its sample. The rearrangement joins TRBV18 to TRBJ2-1; 8 bases agree with TRBD2. Germline CDR1 KGHSH, CDR2 LQKENI. This CDR3 has 16 residues. V shed 4 bases, J shed 8 bases, and the junction held 13 bases outside the gene matches. CDR3 region: CASSREYGRAGDEQFF. As DNA, the CDR3 is TGTGCCAGCTCACGAGAGTACGGGAGGGCCGGAGATGAGCAGTTCTTC.

V is TRBV15 and J is TRBJ1-3; 9 bases match TRBD1. Germline-derived CDR1 and CDR2 are LNHNV and YYDKDF (reference sequence). V shed 1 base and J 6 bases; nucleotides not matched to a gene: 10. The CDR3 consists of 17 residues. CDR3 loop: CATSRARPGQGINTIYF. DNA of the CDR3: TGTGCCACCAGCAGAGCGCGACCGGGACAGGGAATAAACACCATATATTTT.

The chain is built from TRBV7-2 and TRBJ2-3; D is perhaps TRBD2 (5 bases). Germline V lookup: CDR1 SGHTA, CDR2 FQGNSA. Trimming took off 6 bases at V and 2 bases at J, with 9 bases between the two ends. This CDR3 region has 13 residues. The CDR3 spells CASSGSFTDTQYF. DNA of the CDR3: TGTGCCAGCAGTGGGAGTTTCACAGATACGCAGTATTTT.

The rearrangement links TRBV4-2 to TRBJ2-3; 12 bases map to TRBD2. Germline V CDR1 and CDR2: LGHNA, YNFKEQ. The V segment lost 5 bases and the J segment 7 bases; nucleotides outside the gene matches: 1. There are 13 residues in the CDR3. The CDR3 spells CASSTSGGNTQYF. As DNA, the CDR3 is TGTGCCAGCAGCACTAGCGGGGGGAATACGCAGTATTTT.

The chain has TRBV9 and TRBJ2-2; 7 bases align to TRBD2. This CDR3 is 17 amino acids long. The junction had 10 bases not matched to a gene; V was cut back by 0 bases and J by 5 bases. CDR1 SGDLS and CDR2 YYNGEE come from the germline V gene. The CDR3 reads CASSVDGRGSVTGELFF. CDR3 nucleotides: TGTGCCAGCAGCGTAGACGGTCGCGGGAGCGTTACCGGGGAGCTGTTTTTT.

The chain has TRBV6-5 and TRBJ2-6, with D hard to call. V shed 6 bases and J shed 2 bases, with 11 bases lying between them. From germline, CDR1 is MNHEY and CDR2 SVGAGI. The CDR3 covers 15 residues. DNA for the CDR3: TGTGCCAGCAGCCGTGACTCAGCTGGGGCCAACGTCCTGACTTTC. It codes for CASSRDSAGANVLTF.

This rearrangement joins TRBV3-1 (or the pseudogene TRBV3-2) to TRBJ1-2; 9 nucleotides align to TRBD1. Germline values: CDR1 LGHDT, CDR2 YNNKEL (reference sequence). The length of the CDR3 is 15 residues. V lost 4 bases and J lost 4; bases outside the gene matches: 7. The CDR3: CASSPTGTGPYGYTF. CDR3 nucleotides: TGTGCCAGCAGCCCGACCGGGACAGGGCCCTATGGCTACACCTTC.

The chain has TRBV29-1 and TRBJ1-2, with 7 nucleotides matching TRBD1. Germline CDR1 SQVTM, CDR2 ANQGSEA. This CDR3 comprises 13 residues. V was clipped by 4 bases and J by 3 bases; unmatched bases: 5. CDR3 DNA sequence: TGCAGCGTTGGTGAGGGGGCGGACTATGGCTACACCTTC. Encoded protein: CSVGEGADYGYTF.